This TCR beta chain derives from a study of long-term antiretroviral therapy in people with HIV. As for this clone: Its antigen is still unknown.

The germline gives CDR1 MNHEY, CDR2 SVGAGI. V lost 6 bases and J 3 bases, leaving 15 bases between the germline ends. CDR3 length: 14 residues. Running of the v3.0 immunoSEQ assay took place at survey level. Method: immunoSEQ multiplex PCR; TCRdb's copy keeps in-frame clones and lacks some. The sample has 28,000 or so clones; about 93% are singletons. Findings and limits, study-wide: Upon ART, diversity increased but remained lower than transplant donor controls. Blood dates from the mid-2000s to the late 2010s, possibly under older ART regimens. It was observed that HIV repertoires exhibited narrower CDR3 length ranges than controls.

The rearrangement links TRBV6-5 to TRBJ2-7; D perhaps matches TRBD1 (6 bases). This sequence originates from a man aged 35 to 55 with HIV. The sequenced sample was unsorted PBMCs, obtained 6.2 years after starting antiretroviral therapy. This CDR3 is CASRNTRDNYEQYF. The CDR3 region has the DNA TGTGCCAGCAGAAATACCCGGGACAACTACGAGCAGTACTTC.